One TCR beta chain is described in this entry. It has no known antigen specificity. Per-nucleotide qualities are absent, and no much larger clonotype sits a single base away. The data derive from a study of tumor-infiltrating lymphocytes in localized non-small cell lung cancer (dated by TCRdb to the early 2020s). Background for the entire study: Patients whose samples were collected after neoadjuvant chemotherapy, as well as both smokers and never-smokers and several histologies, were included in the cohort. Resected tumor tissue and uninvolved lung tissue described as non-adjacent to the tumor were contributed by each patient, with both tissues obtained from the same patient. TCR sequencing was one of several integrated assays, alongside flow cytometry, multiplex immunofluorescence, RNA-seq, exome sequencing and proteomics, applied to the same patients. In total, the ICON cohort was made up of approximately 140 surgical patients who had localized non-small cell lung cancer and whose tumors were resected. A total of some 56 patients were included in the paired tumor versus uninvolved lung comparison of immunoSEQ T-cell fraction. Findings and caveats that apply to the study as a whole: Because assay coverage varied across patients depending on available tissue quantity, TCR sequencing was performed for only a subset of the cohort. TCR-derived T-cell fraction did not differ between the flow cytometry-defined immunotypes IM1 (good prognosis) and IM2 (poor prognosis). Because different pieces of the same tissue were used for different assays, technical variation could not be separated from intratumor heterogeneity. In line with immunofluorescence CD3 counts, TCRbeta sequencing supported higher T cell infiltration in tumors compared with uninvolved lung tissue. Recurrence-free survival showed no association with tumor T-cell fraction measured by TCR sequencing (p = 0.61).

The T-cell fraction in tumor and uninvolved lung tissue was provided by TCR sequencing with the immunoSEQ assay. In the source study's methods: In the survival analysis, patients were divided into a high T-cell fraction group (upper tertile) and a low T-cell fraction group (lower two tertiles), and the two groups were compared using a log-rank test. A signed-rank test was used to test paired tumor versus uninvolved lung differences in T-cell fraction. TCRdb obtained this table from immuneACCESS and retained in-frame rearrangements with V and J assigned. These tables miss some clones; where compared with another copy, unresolved V genes account for less than half of the shortfall, and the remainder is unexplained. The D gene and trimming were derived from the DNA, and the V and J assignments and clone size from that table. For this sample there are 25,000 to 35,000 clones; 70% to 90% appear just once. Approximately 2% of the sample is in the top ten clones.

In the germline V gene, CDR1 corresponds to MGHRA and CDR2 to YSYEKL. The V end loses 0 bases and the J end loses 10 bases, and a stretch of 14 bases separates them. The CDR3 contains 14 residues, cysteine and phenylalanine counted. Just CDR3 DNA is preserved here, 42 bases in frame from base 1. ICON enrollment began in 2016, and the last patient was enrolled in 2018. Fresh tumor and matched uninvolved tissue for in-depth immune analyses, including TCR sequencing, were collected from a subcohort of about 77 patients. DNA for TCR sequencing was isolated from bulk tissue, and no cell sorting was done. Sequences were obtained from lung tumor tissue. The rearranged segments are TRBV4-1 and TRBJ2-3; no D segment can be confidently identified. This clonotype was obtained from a human donor with non-small cell lung cancer. The DNA sequence reads TGCGCCAGCAGCCAAGACGGCGGCCCCAATCCGCAGTATTTT. This encodes CASSQDGGPNPQYF.